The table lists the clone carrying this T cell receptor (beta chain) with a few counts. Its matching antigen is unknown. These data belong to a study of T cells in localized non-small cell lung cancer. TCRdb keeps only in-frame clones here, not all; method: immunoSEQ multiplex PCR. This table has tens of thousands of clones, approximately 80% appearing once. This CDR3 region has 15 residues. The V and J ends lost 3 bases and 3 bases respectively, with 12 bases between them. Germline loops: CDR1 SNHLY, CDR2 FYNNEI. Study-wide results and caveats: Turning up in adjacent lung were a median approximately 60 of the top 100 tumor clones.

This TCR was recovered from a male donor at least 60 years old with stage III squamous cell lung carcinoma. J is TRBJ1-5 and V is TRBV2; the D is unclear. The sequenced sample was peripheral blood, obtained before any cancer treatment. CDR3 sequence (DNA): TGTGCCAGCAGTGACGGGCAAAACCTCAATCAGCCCCAGCATTTT. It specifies CASSDGQNLNQPQHF.